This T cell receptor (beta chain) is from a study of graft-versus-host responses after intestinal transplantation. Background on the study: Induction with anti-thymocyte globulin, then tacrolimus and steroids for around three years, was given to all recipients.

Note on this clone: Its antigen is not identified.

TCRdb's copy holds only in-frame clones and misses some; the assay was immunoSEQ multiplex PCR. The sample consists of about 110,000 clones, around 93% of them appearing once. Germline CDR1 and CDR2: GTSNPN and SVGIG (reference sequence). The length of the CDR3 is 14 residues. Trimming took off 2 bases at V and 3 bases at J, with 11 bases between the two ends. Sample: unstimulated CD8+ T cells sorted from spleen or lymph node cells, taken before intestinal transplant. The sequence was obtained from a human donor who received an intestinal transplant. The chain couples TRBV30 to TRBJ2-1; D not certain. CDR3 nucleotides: TGTGCCTGGAGTTCTATGGGTTTCTACAATGAGCAGTTCTTC. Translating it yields CAWSSMGFYNEQFF.